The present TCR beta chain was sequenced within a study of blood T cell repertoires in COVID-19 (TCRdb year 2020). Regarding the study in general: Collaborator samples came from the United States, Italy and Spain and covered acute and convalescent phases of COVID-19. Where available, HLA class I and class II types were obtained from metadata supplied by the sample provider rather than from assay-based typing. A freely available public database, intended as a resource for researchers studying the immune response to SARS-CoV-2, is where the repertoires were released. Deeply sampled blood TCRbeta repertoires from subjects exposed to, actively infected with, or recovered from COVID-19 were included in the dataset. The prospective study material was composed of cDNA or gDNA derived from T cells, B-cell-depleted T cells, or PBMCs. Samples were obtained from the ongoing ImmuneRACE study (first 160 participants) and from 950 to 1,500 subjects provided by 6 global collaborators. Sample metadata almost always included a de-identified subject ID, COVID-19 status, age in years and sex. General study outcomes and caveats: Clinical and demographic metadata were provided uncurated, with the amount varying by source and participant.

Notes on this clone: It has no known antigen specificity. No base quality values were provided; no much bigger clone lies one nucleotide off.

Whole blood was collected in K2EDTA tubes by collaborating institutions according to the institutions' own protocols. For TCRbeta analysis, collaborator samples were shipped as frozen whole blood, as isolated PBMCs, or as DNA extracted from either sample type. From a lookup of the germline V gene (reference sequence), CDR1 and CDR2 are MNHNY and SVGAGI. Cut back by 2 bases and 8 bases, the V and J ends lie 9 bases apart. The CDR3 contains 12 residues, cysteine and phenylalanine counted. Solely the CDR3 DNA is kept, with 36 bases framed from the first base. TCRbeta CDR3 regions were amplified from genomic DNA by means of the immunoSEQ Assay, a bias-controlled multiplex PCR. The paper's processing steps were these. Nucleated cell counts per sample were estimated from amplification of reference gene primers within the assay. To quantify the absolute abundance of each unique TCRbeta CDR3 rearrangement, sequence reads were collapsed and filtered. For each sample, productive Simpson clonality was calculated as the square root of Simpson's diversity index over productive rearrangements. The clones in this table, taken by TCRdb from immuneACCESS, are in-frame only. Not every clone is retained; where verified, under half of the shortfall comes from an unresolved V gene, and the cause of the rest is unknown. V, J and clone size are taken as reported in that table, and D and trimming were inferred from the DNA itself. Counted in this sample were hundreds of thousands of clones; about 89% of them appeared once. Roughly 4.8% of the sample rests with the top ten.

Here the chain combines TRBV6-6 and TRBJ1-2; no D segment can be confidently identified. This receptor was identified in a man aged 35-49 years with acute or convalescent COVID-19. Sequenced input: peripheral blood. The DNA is TGTGCCAGCAGTTACGTAGGGAGCGGCTACACCTTC. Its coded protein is CASSYVGSGYTF.